Sequencing of this T cell receptor beta chain was carried out in a study of blood T cells in healthy people across ages. Trimming shortened V by 6 bases and J by 10 bases, and 15 bases separated the two germline ends. The CDR3 is 11 amino acids. CDR1 and CDR2 from the germline V gene are DFQATT and SNEGSKA (reference sequence). This clonotype turned up a few times. The antigen remains unidentified. Then a second PCR, running roughly 7 to 12 cycles, was carried out with a sample-barcoded 5' primer and a J-beta primer mix. Using its own MiXCR run on the 5' RACE reads, TCRdb lists one record per CDR3 protein. The profile covers fewer than 600,000 distinct CDR3 sequences, with around a quarter appearing a single time and approximately 4% taken by the ten largest. Study conclusions and caveats: Diversity was estimated from one million T cells, and these estimates were considered underestimates.

This same sample was also part of a study on T cells of mothers and their children. That paper notes: Each donor was one of three healthy Caucasian mothers or one of their six children. Per child, approximately 2.9 million TCR beta CDR3 reads were obtained, against over 9 million per mother.

The receptor was isolated from a boy aged 2 to 10 in good health. The source material was blood. The chain has TRBV20-1 and TRBJ2-5, with D possibly TRBD2 on 6 matching bases. DNA of the CDR3: TGCAGTGCCCTTGTCTCGGAGGGCCAGTACTTC. The encoded protein is CSALVSEGQYF.